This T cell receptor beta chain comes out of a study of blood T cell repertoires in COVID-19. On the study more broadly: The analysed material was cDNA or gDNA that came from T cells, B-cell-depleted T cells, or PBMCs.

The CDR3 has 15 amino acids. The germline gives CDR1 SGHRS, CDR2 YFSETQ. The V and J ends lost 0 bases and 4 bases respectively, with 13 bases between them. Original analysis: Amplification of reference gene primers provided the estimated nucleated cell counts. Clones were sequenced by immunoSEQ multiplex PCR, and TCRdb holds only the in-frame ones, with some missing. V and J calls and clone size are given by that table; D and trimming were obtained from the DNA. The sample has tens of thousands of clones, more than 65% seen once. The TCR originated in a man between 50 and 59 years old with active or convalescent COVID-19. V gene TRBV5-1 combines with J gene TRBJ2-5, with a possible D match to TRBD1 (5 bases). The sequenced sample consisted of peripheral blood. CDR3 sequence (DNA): TGCGCCAGCAGCTTGGGGACAAATCCCATAGAGACCCAGTACTTC. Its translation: CASSLGTNPIETQYF.